This is a list of T cell receptor beta chains from one sample in a study of shared clonotypes between healthy human individuals. Clones were read by immunoSEQ multiplex PCR, and TCRdb kept only the in-frame ones, dropping some. The table includes about 95,000 clones, about two thirds detected once. Sequencing input: memory CD8+ T cells sorted from blood. These receptors were obtained from a man younger than 40 in good health. Both conserved end residues are part of each CDR3. The D gene is left open where the match is weak. Not every row has a clone size; where given, it reads once, few, many or a size class.

V: TRBV28
length: 15
size: NA
J: TRBJ2-7
D: NA
CDR3: CASSLIDSGTYEQYF
DNA: TGTGCCAGCAGTTTAATCGATAGCGGTACCTACGAGCAGTACTTC

V: TRBV7-6
length: 15
size: NA
J: TRBJ2-7
D: TRBD1
CDR3: CASSLVTGAADEQYF
DNA: TGTGCCAGCAGCTTAGTGACAGGGGCCGCGGACGAGCAGTACTTC

V: TRBV4-2
length: 18
size: once
J: TRBJ1-2
D: NA
CDR3: CASSQEWGVKWSDYGYTF
DNA: TGTGCCAGCAGCCAAGAGTGGGGGGTTAAATGGTCGGACTATGGCTACACCTTC

V: TRBV6-1
length: 15
size: NA
J: TRBJ2-2
D: NA
CDR3: CASSEALDGTGELFF
DNA: TGTGCCAGCAGTGAAGCGCTAGATGGTACCGGGGAGCTGTTTTTT

V: TRBV7-8
length: 15
size: once
J: TRBJ2-1
D: NA
CDR3: CASSLSPGEYNEQFF
DNA: TGTGCCAGCAGCTTATCCCCAGGGGAATACAATGAGCAGTTCTTC

V: TRBV6-5
length: 14
size: NA
J: TRBJ2-1
D: NA
CDR3: CASSYSGSGNEQFF
DNA: TGTGCCAGCAGTTACTCGGGGTCCGGCAATGAGCAGTTCTTC

V: TRBV28
length: 18
size: NA
J: TRBJ1-5
D: TRBD1
CDR3: CASSRRDRGRESNQPQHF
DNA: TGTGCCAGCAGTCGACGGGACAGGGGGCGCGAAAGCAATCAGCCCCAGCATTTT

V: TRBV4-2
length: 15
size: NA
J: TRBJ2-7
D: TRBD1
CDR3: CASSQSGTGAYEQYF
DNA: TGTGCCAGCAGCCAAAGCGGGACAGGGGCCTACGAGCAGTACTTC

V: TRBV2
length: 13
size: NA
J: TRBJ1-2
D: NA
CDR3: CASIRGGADGYTF
DNA: TGTGCCAGCATCCGAGGCGGGGCTGATGGCTACACCTTC

V: TRBV7-9
length: 15
size: NA
J: TRBJ1-5
D: NA
CDR3: CASSLDSGSNQPQHF
DNA: TGTGCCAGCAGCTTAGATTCGGGTAGCAATCAGCCCCAGCATTTT

V: TRBV2
length: 15
size: NA
J: TRBJ2-3
D: NA
CDR3: CAIPTRDLGTDTQYF
DNA: TGTGCCATTCCGACCCGGGACCTCGGCACAGATACGCAGTATTTT

V: TRBV5-1
length: 15
size: NA
J: TRBJ2-1
D: NA
CDR3: CASRTLGMPYNEQFF
DNA: TGCGCCAGCAGGACCTTGGGGATGCCCTACAATGAGCAGTTCTTC

V: TRBV5-6
length: 15
size: NA
J: TRBJ1-1
D: NA
CDR3: CASSLGQALNTEAFF
DNA: TGTGCCAGCAGCTTGGGACAGGCTTTGAACACTGAAGCTTTCTTT

V: TRBV18
length: 13
size: NA
J: TRBJ1-1
D: NA
CDR3: CASSQQSNTEAFF
DNA: TGTGCCAGCTCGCAGCAATCTAACACTGAAGCTTTCTTT

V: TRBV28
length: 15
size: NA
J: TRBJ2-6
D: NA
CDR3: CASTGVSSGANVLTF
DNA: TGTGCCAGCACAGGGGTGAGCTCTGGGGCCAACGTCCTGACTTTC

V: TRBV6-5
length: 15
size: many
J: TRBJ2-7
D: TRBD2
CDR3: CASTPPGLAVYEQYF
DNA: TGTGCCAGCACCCCCCCGGGACTAGCGGTTTACGAGCAGTACTTC

V: TRBV5-1
length: 19
size: NA
J: TRBJ1-3
D: NA
CDR3: CASGTYSQGYESSGNTIYF
DNA: TGCGCCAGCGGTACCTACAGTCAGGGCTACGAATCCTCTGGAAACACCATATATTTT

V: TRBV25-1
length: 14
size: many
J: TRBJ2-7
D: NA
CDR3: CASSESVAPHEQYF
DNA: TGTGCCAGCAGTGAATCAGTAGCACCCCACGAGCAGTACTTC

V: TRBV6-6
length: 11
size: many
J: TRBJ1-3
D: NA
CDR3: CGCSSGNTIYF
DNA: TGTGGCTGCAGCTCTGGAAACACCATATATTTT

V: TRBV7-8
length: 17
size: NA
J: TRBJ2-1
D: TRBD2
CDR3: CASSPPMREGPYNEQFF
DNA: TGTGCCAGCAGCCCGCCTATGCGGGAGGGCCCTTACAATGAGCAGTTCTTC

V: TRBV7-9
length: 19
size: NA
J: TRBJ2-6
D: TRBD2
CDR3: CASSLRASGSSSGANVLTF
DNA: TGTGCCAGCAGCTTAAGGGCTAGCGGGAGTTCATCCGGGGCCAACGTCCTGACTTTC

V: TRBV18
length: 15
size: once
J: TRBJ2-7
D: TRBD1
CDR3: CASSPYRGIAYEQYF
DNA: TGTGCCAGCTCACCCTACAGGGGAATAGCCTACGAGCAGTACTTC

V: TRBV5-1
length: 16
size: few
J: TRBJ2-7
D: TRBD2
CDR3: CASSLRTSGSRYEQYF
DNA: TGCGCCAGCAGCCTTCGGACTAGCGGGAGCCGCTACGAGCAGTACTTC

V: TRBV4-1
length: 15
size: NA
J: TRBJ2-3
D: NA
CDR3: CASSQEGTELDTQYF
DNA: TGCGCCAGCAGCCAAGAAGGGACTGAACTGGATACGCAGTATTTT

V: TRBV5-4
length: 17
size: NA
J: TRBJ2-3
D: TRBD2
CDR3: CASSRTLTGGRVDTQYF
DNA: TGTGCCAGCAGCCGGACCCTGACGGGAGGGAGGGTAGATACGCAGTATTTT

V: TRBV2
length: 14
size: few
J: TRBJ2-7
D: TRBD2
CDR3: CASTPWGGLYEQYF
DNA: TGTGCCAGCACCCCATGGGGGGGTCTCTACGAGCAGTACTTC

V: TRBV5-1
length: 15
size: NA
J: TRBJ1-2
D: NA
CDR3: CASSLAGPQKHGYTF
DNA: TGCGCCAGCAGCTTGGCTGGCCCTCAAAAGCATGGCTACACCTTC

V: TRBV7-6
length: 15
size: NA
J: TRBJ2-3
D: TRBD2
CDR3: CASSQTSGRADTQYF
DNA: TGTGCCAGCAGCCAGACTAGCGGGAGGGCAGATACGCAGTATTTT

V: TRBV5-4
length: 20
size: NA
J: TRBJ2-5
D: TRBD2
CDR3: CASSLKKGLAVSERWETQYF
DNA: TGTGCCAGCAGCTTGAAAAAGGGACTAGCCGTCTCCGAGCGATGGGAGACCCAGTACTTC

V: TRBV19
length: 15
size: NA
J: TRBJ2-1
D: NA
CDR3: CASSIAGYSYNEQFF
DNA: TGTGCCAGTAGTATTGCGGGTTACTCCTACAATGAGCAGTTCTTC

V: TRBV25-1
length: 15
size: few
J: TRBJ1-5
D: NA
CDR3: CASSESQGEGQPQHF
DNA: TGTGCCAGCAGTGAATCTCAGGGAGAAGGTCAGCCCCAGCATTTT

V: TRBV5-1
length: 16
size: NA
J: TRBJ2-5
D: TRBD2
CDR3: CASSLGGSAGGETQYF
DNA: TGCGCCAGCAGCTTGGGAGGGTCAGCGGGAGGAGAGACCCAGTACTTC

V: TRBV11-2
length: 15
size: few
J: TRBJ2-1
D: NA
CDR3: CASSLGSAVHNEQFF
DNA: TGTGCCAGCAGCTTAGGGAGCGCAGTTCACAATGAGCAGTTCTTC

V: TRBV23-1
length: 16
size: NA
J: TRBJ1-5
D: NA
CDR3: CASSLSGDRYNQPQHF
DNA: TGCGCCAGCAGTCTCTCTGGAGACAGGTACAATCAGCCCCAGCATTTT

V: TRBV7-9
length: 16
size: NA
J: TRBJ1-5
D: NA
CDR3: CASSPRSRGNNQPQHF
DNA: TGTGCCAGCAGCCCTAGGTCAAGGGGGAACAATCAGCCCCAGCATTTT

V: TRBV7-9
length: 19
size: few
J: TRBJ2-5
D: TRBD2
CDR3: CASSFFLAGGPVGTETQYF
DNA: TGTGCCAGCAGCTTTTTCCTAGCGGGAGGGCCAGTGGGAACGGAGACCCAGTACTTC